This T cell receptor beta chain was identified in a study of cytomegalovirus exposure and HLA in healthy donors. This clone was seen only once. The CDR3 consists of 15 residues. Germline CDR1 reads SGHAT; CDR2 reads FQNNGV. V trimming: 1 base; J trimming: 1 base; junction bases outside the gene matches: 3. PCR employed 60 Vbeta and 13 Jbeta primers. The table came from immunoSEQ multiplex PCR; TCRdb's copy has only in-frame clones and leaves some out. Found here are about 99,000 clones, about 75% of them singletons; the top ten hold around 6.1%. The chain is built from TRBV11-2 and TRBJ1-1, with TRBD1 identical over 7 bases. This clonotype was obtained from a man between 60 and 70 years old in good health and CMV-seropositive. The material sequenced was PBMCs. CDR3 sequence reads: CASSLVAGGNTEAFF. In DNA, the CDR3 is TGTGCCAGCAGCTTAGTGGCAGGGGGGAACACTGAAGCTTTCTTT. Drawing the rest from reference TRBV11-2 and TRBJ1-1, the complete variable domain is EAGVAQSPRYKIIEKRQSVAFWCNPISGHATLYWYQQILGQGPKLLIQFQNNGVVDDSQLPKDRFSAERLKGVDSTLKIQPAKLEDSAVYLCASSLVAGGNTEAFFGQGTRLTVV.